The source of this T cell receptor (beta chain) is a study of shared clonotypes between healthy human individuals. In the study overall: There were three CD4 naive, three CD4 memory, two CD8 naive and one CD8 memory plates per donor.

This CDR3 spans 17 amino acids. CDR1 is MRHNA, CDR2 SNTAGT, per germline. Trimming pared 0 bases from V and 3 bases from J, leaving 18 bases between. The study drew its donors from healthy HIV-negative adults without recent acute infections or vaccinations. Sorted-subset replicate PCRs used about 190 ng of genomic DNA. This amount corresponded to approximately 30,000 T cell genomes. Per the original data handling: ImmunoSEQ supplied junction-only sequences lacking quality scores, so filtering was different. The protocol was immunoSEQ multiplex PCR, while the TCRdb copy is restricted to in-frame clones and leaves out a portion. The V and J calls and clone size are taken from that table; D and trimming were inferred from the DNA. The sample records around 100,000 clones, 67% being singletons.

V gene TRBV6-4 combines with J gene TRBJ2-7, with D tentatively TRBD1 or TRBD2 (9 bases each). The sequencing input was memory CD8+ T cells sorted from blood. Subset in this sample: CD45RO+ cells pooled with CCR7-negative TemRA cells. This clonotype was obtained from a woman between 25 and 40 years old in good health. The chain's CDR3 is CASSDSGQGLAHYEQYF. CDR3 nucleotide sequence: TGTGCCAGCAGTGACTCGGGACAGGGACTAGCACACTACGAGCAGTACTTC.